Shown below are 9 T cell receptor beta chains from a single sample sequenced in a study of cytomegalovirus exposure and HLA in healthy donors. The PCR had 60 Vbeta and 13 Jbeta primers. The repertoire was sequenced with immunoSEQ multiplex PCR; TCRdb's copy has only in-frame clones and lacks some. The data contain some 150,000 clones, roughly 80% of them singletons. Sequenced: PBMCs. The source of these receptors is a man in his forties or fifties in good health and CMV-seronegative.

This clone was counted between two and nine times. The J gene is TRBJ2-3, the V gene TRBV4-3; D perhaps matches TRBD1 (5 bases). The ends were cut back, 1 base at V and 6 bases at J, with 8 bases in the middle. The CDR3 extends over 13 amino acids. Germline V lookup: CDR1 LGHNA, CDR2 YSLEER. The DNA of the CDR3 is TGCGCCAGCAGCCAAGGTCACAGGGATACGCAGTATTTT. Its protein is CASSQGHRDTQYF.

A few counts support this clone. The chain recombines TRBV6-5 with TRBJ1-5; TRBD1 agrees at 7 bases. Germline assignment: CDR1 MNHEY and CDR2 SVGAGI. Trimming cost V 5 bases and J 7 bases; bases outside gene matches: 5. The CDR3 spans 13 residues. The CDR3 DNA reads TGTGCCAGCAGTACCCACAGGGGACAGCCCCAGCATTTT. Translation gives CASSTHRGQPQHF.

V usage is TRBV5-4 and J usage is TRBJ1-1; D is ambiguous. V lost 7 bases and J lost 4, with 23 bases in between. Germline CDR1 and CDR2: SGHNT and YYREEE (reference sequence). CDR3 size: 16 residues. The CDR3 region is CASQSPGGFGSTEAFF. The DNA of the CDR3 is TGTGCCAGCCAAAGCCCAGGAGGTTTCGGTAGCACTGAAGCTTTCTTT.

CDR3 residues: CASSLSRYEQYF. Written as DNA, the CDR3 is TGTGCCAGCAGTTTAAGTCGGTACGAGCAGTACTTC. The J gene is TRBJ2-7, the V gene TRBV28, with D unresolved. Germline V gene lookup returns CDR1 MDHEN and CDR2 SYDVKM. Trimming stripped 2 bases from V and 4 bases from J, with 6 bases between. The CDR3 consists of 12 residues.

V and J are TRBV29-1 and TRBJ2-7; a weak D match, TRBD1 (5 bases). This CDR3 comprises 13 residues. Trimming cost V 6 bases and J 1 base, with 13 bases left between them. Germline V gene data show CDR1 as SQVTM and CDR2 as ANQGSEA. CDR3 protein: CSVRTTASYEQYF. CDR3 sequence (DNA): TGCAGCGTCCGAACGACAGCATCCTACGAGCAGTACTTC.

V gene TRBV11-2 combines with J gene TRBJ2-2, with 8 bases lining up with TRBD1. CDR1 SGHAT and CDR2 FQNNGV come from the germline V gene. CDR3 length: 16 amino acids. With 5 bases clipped from V and 5 bases from J, the junction kept 10 bases outside the gene matches. CDR3 in DNA: TGTGCCAGCAGCCCTCCCGACAGGGGTTGGACCGGGGAGCTGTTTTTT. This sequence encodes CASSPPDRGWTGELFF.

This rearrangement joins TRBV10-1 to TRBJ2-1; D perhaps matches TRBD2 (6 bases). Germline CDR1 is WNHNN and CDR2 is SYGVQD (reference sequence). Trimming removed 3 bases from V and 0 bases from J, with 9 bases in between. The CDR3 length is 15 residues. CDR3 sequence reads: CASSEYGSSYNEQFF. In DNA form, the CDR3 reads TGCGCCAGCAGTGAATACGGGAGCTCCTACAATGAGCAGTTCTTC.

The chain employs TRBV5-1 and TRBJ1-2; TRBD1 might be the D (5 bases). The CDR3 has 14 amino acids. V was clipped by 4 bases and J by 2 bases, with 12 bases between them. Germline lookup yields CDR1 SGHRS and CDR2 YFSETQ. CDR3 protein: CASSDRGGNYGYTF. CDR3 DNA sequence: TGCGCCAGCAGCGATCGGGGGGGGAACTATGGCTACACCTTC.

The chain couples TRBV18 to TRBJ1-1; D is ambiguous. The CDR3 is 13 amino acids. Germline V gives CDR1 KGHSH, CDR2 LQKENI. Trimming shortened V by 2 bases and J by 1 base, and 5 bases separated the two germline ends. CDR3 DNA: TGTGCCAGCTCACCAGGCACGAACACTGAAGCTTTCTTT. The encoded protein is CASSPGTNTEAFF. The variable domain in full, with the rest retrieved from reference TRBV18 and TRBJ1-1, is NAGVMQNPRHLVRRRGQEARLRCSPMKGHSHVYWYRQLPEEGLKFMVYLQKENIIDESGMPKERFSAEFPKEGPSILRIQQVVRGDSAAYFCASSPGTNTEAFFGQGTRLTVV.